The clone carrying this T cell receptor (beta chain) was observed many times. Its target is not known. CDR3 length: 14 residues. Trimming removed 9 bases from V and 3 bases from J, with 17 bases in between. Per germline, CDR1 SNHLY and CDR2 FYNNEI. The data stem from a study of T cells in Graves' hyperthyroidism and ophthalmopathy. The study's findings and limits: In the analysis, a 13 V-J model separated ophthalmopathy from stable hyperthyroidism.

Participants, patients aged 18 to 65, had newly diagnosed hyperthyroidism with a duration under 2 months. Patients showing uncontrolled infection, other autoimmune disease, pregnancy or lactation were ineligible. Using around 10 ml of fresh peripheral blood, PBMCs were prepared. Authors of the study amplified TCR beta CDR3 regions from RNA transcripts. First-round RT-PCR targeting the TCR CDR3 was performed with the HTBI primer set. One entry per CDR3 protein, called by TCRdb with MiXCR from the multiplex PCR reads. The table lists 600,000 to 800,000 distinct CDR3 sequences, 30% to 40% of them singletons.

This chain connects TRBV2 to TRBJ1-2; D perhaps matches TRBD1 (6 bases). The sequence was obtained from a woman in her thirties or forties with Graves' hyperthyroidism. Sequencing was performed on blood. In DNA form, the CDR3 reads TGTGCCAGTACCGAACAGGGCTCGGACTATGGCTACACCTTC. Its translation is CASTEQGSDYGYTF.